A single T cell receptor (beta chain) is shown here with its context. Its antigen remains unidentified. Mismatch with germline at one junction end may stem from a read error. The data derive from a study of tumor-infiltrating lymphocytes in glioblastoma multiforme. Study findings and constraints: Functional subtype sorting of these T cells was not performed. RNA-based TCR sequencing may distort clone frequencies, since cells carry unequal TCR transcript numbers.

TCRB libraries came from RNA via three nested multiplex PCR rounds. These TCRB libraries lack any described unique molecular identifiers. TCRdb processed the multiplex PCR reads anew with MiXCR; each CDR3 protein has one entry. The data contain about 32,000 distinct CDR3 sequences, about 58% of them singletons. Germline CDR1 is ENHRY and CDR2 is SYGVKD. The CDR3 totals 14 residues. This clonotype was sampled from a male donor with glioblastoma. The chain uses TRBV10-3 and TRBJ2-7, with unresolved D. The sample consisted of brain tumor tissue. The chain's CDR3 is CAINESTRSDEQYF. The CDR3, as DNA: TGTGCCATCAATGAGTCGACTCGATCGGACGAGCAGTACTTC.